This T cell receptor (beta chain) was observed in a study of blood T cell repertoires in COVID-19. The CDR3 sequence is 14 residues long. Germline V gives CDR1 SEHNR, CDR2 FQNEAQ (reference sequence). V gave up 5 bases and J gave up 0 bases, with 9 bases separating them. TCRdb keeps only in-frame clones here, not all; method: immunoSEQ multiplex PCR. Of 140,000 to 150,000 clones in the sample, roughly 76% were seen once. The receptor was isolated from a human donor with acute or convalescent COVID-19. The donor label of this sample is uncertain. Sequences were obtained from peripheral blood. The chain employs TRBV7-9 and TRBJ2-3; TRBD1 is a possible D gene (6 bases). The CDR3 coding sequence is TGTGCCAGCAGCCGGGACACTAGCACAGATACGCAGTATTTT. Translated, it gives CASSRDTSTDTQYF.